The rows below give T cell receptor beta chains drawn from one sample of a study of lymphopenia after photon versus proton radiotherapy. Sequencing used immunoSEQ multiplex PCR; TCRdb keeps in-frame clones, though not all of them. The sample records about 50,000 clones, around 88% being singletons. Sequences were derived from peripheral blood, sampled from a patient treated with photon-based radiotherapy. These receptor sequences come from a man aged 45-65 years with gastric cancer. Both conserved end residues are part of each CDR3. A D gene is named only where the DNA matches it firmly. A clone size is listed for some rows: how often the clone was seen (once, few, many), or a class if it is expanded.

d_gene: .; v_gene: TRBV11-3; j_gene: TRBJ2-7; abundance: .; CDR3nt: TGTGCCAGCAGCTTAGCGGGTTCCTACGAGCAGTACTTC; CDR3aa: CASSLAGSYEQYF
d_gene: TRBD1; v_gene: TRBV25-1; j_gene: TRBJ1-2; abundance: once; CDR3nt: TGTGCCAGCTCCTACGGACAGGGTATCAATGGCTACACCTTC; CDR3aa: CASSYGQGINGYTF
d_gene: TRBD2; v_gene: TRBV29-1; j_gene: TRBJ2-1; abundance: .; CDR3nt: TGCAGCGTTGTCGGGACTAGCGGAAACTACAATGAGCAGTTCTTC; CDR3aa: CSVVGTSGNYNEQFF
d_gene: .; v_gene: TRBV19; j_gene: TRBJ2-1; abundance: .; CDR3nt: TGTGCTACCGCCTCCGGGACCCCTTCCTACAATGAGCAGTTCTTC; CDR3aa: CATASGTPSYNEQFF
d_gene: .; v_gene: TRBV18; j_gene: TRBJ1-3; abundance: .; CDR3nt: TGTGCCAGCTCACCAGGACAAAATACTGGAAACACCATATATTTT; CDR3aa: CASSPGQNTGNTIYF
d_gene: .; v_gene: TRBV19; j_gene: TRBJ1-2; abundance: few; CDR3nt: TGTGCCAGTTATAGGGGGAACGGTGGCTACACCTTC; CDR3aa: CASYRGNGGYTF
d_gene: TRBD1; v_gene: TRBV28; j_gene: TRBJ1-4; abundance: .; CDR3nt: TGTGCCAGCAGTTCAGGGGGATCGGATGAAAAACTGTTTTTT; CDR3aa: CASSSGGSDEKLFF
d_gene: TRBD1; v_gene: TRBV28; j_gene: TRBJ1-5; abundance: .; CDR3nt: TGTGCCAGCGATTACTTCAGGGGGCGCGGGCTAGACAATCAGCCCCAGCATTTT; CDR3aa: CASDYFRGRGLDNQPQHF
d_gene: TRBD2; v_gene: TRBV7-6; j_gene: TRBJ2-7; abundance: .; CDR3nt: TGTGCCAGCAGCTTAGGCGGTAGCGGGAGGGACAGCTCCTACGAGCAGTACTTC; CDR3aa: CASSLGGSGRDSSYEQYF
d_gene: .; v_gene: TRBV5-6; j_gene: TRBJ2-3; abundance: .; CDR3nt: TGTGCCAGCAGCTTGGCGGGAGCGGTTACAGATACGCAGTATTTT; CDR3aa: CASSLAGAVTDTQYF
d_gene: .; v_gene: TRBV4-1; j_gene: TRBJ2-2; abundance: .; CDR3nt: TGCGCCAGCAGCCAAGGGCGACTAGCGAACACCGGGGAGCTGTTTTTT; CDR3aa: CASSQGRLANTGELFF
d_gene: .; v_gene: TRBV6-6; j_gene: TRBJ2-7; abundance: .; CDR3nt: TGTGCCAGCAGTTACTCGGAGGAGCTCAGTTACGAGCAGTACTTC; CDR3aa: CASSYSEELSYEQYF
d_gene: TRBD1; v_gene: TRBV4-2; j_gene: TRBJ1-2; abundance: .; CDR3nt: TGTGCCAGCAGCCAAGATCTGGCAGGGGGTGGCTACACCTTC; CDR3aa: CASSQDLAGGGYTF
d_gene: TRBD2; v_gene: TRBV30; j_gene: TRBJ2-3; abundance: .; CDR3nt: TGTGCCTGGACCCGCACACGGACTAGCGGGAGTCAAGGCACAGATACGCAGTATTTT; CDR3aa: CAWTRTRTSGSQGTDTQYF
d_gene: .; v_gene: TRBV9; j_gene: TRBJ2-7; abundance: .; CDR3nt: TGTGCCAGCAGCCCCCCCTCACCACCCTACGAGCAGTACTTC; CDR3aa: CASSPPSPPYEQYF
d_gene: TRBD1; v_gene: TRBV28; j_gene: TRBJ1-5; abundance: .; CDR3nt: TGTGCCAGCAGTTTACGGACAGGGGGCCCCCAGCCCCAGCATTTT; CDR3aa: CASSLRTGGPQPQHF
d_gene: .; v_gene: TRBV18; j_gene: TRBJ1-1; abundance: few; CDR3nt: TGTGCCAGCTCCCCGCGACGGCCGAACACTGAAGCTTTCTTT; CDR3aa: CASSPRRPNTEAFF
d_gene: .; v_gene: TRBV15; j_gene: TRBJ1-5; abundance: .; CDR3nt: TGTGCCACCAGCAGAGATATAAGGCAGGGGAAGATGTATGGCAATCAGCCCCAGCATTTT; CDR3aa: CATSRDIRQGKMYGNQPQHF
d_gene: .; v_gene: TRBV30; j_gene: TRBJ2-1; abundance: .; CDR3nt: TGTGCCTTGTACGAGAGGGGATGGGCAAATGAGCAGTTCTTC; CDR3aa: CALYERGWANEQFF
d_gene: .; v_gene: TRBV4-2; j_gene: TRBJ1-5; abundance: .; CDR3nt: TGTGCCAGCAGCCAAGCCCTCAATCAGCCCCAGCATTTT; CDR3aa: CASSQALNQPQHF
d_gene: TRBD2; v_gene: TRBV15; j_gene: TRBJ2-2; abundance: .; CDR3nt: TGTGCCACCAGCAGGGGGTTAATAAGCGGGAGGACCGGGGAGCTGTTTTTT; CDR3aa: CATSRGLISGRTGELFF
d_gene: TRBD1; v_gene: TRBV5-4; j_gene: TRBJ1-4; abundance: few; CDR3nt: TGTGCCAGCAGCGCCGACGGGACAGGGGTTGAAAAACTGTTTTTT; CDR3aa: CASSADGTGVEKLFF
d_gene: .; v_gene: TRBV7-2; j_gene: TRBJ2-6; abundance: .; CDR3nt: TGTGCCAGCGGACACGCCTCTGGGGCCAACGTCCTGACTTTC; CDR3aa: CASGHASGANVLTF
d_gene: TRBD1; v_gene: TRBV14; j_gene: TRBJ2-7; abundance: .; CDR3nt: TGTGCCAGCAGCGACAGGGTTGGGTCCTACGAGCAGTACTTC; CDR3aa: CASSDRVGSYEQYF
d_gene: .; v_gene: TRBV19; j_gene: TRBJ2-1; abundance: .; CDR3nt: TGTGCCAGTAGTATCGGGGTGGGGAATGAGCAGTTCTTC; CDR3aa: CASSIGVGNEQFF
d_gene: TRBD1; v_gene: TRBV18; j_gene: TRBJ2-7; abundance: .; CDR3nt: TGTGCCAGCTCACCAGGTACAGGGGCCTACGAGCAGTACTTC; CDR3aa: CASSPGTGAYEQYF
d_gene: .; v_gene: TRBV13; j_gene: TRBJ2-7; abundance: .; CDR3nt: TGTGCCAGCAGCTTAGATGGGACGGGGGAGCAGTACTTC; CDR3aa: CASSLDGTGEQYF
d_gene: .; v_gene: TRBV28; j_gene: TRBJ2-2; abundance: .; CDR3nt: TGTGCCAGCAGTTTAAAGGGTTTCTGGGGCACCGGGGAGCTGTTTTTT; CDR3aa: CASSLKGFWGTGELFF
d_gene: .; v_gene: TRBV25-1; j_gene: TRBJ1-4; abundance: .; CDR3nt: TGTGCCAGCAGTCCCCCCACGGGAGCAACTAATGAAAAACTGTTTTTT; CDR3aa: CASSPPTGATNEKLFF
d_gene: .; v_gene: TRBV7-2; j_gene: TRBJ2-2; abundance: .; CDR3nt: TGTGCCAGCAGCTTTTGGTATGATTCCGGGAACACCGGGGAGCTGTTTTTT; CDR3aa: CASSFWYDSGNTGELFF
d_gene: TRBD1; v_gene: TRBV18; j_gene: TRBJ1-4; abundance: .; CDR3nt: TGTGCCAGCTCACCGGGACAGGGAGGAGAAAAACTGTTTTTT; CDR3aa: CASSPGQGGEKLFF
d_gene: .; v_gene: TRBV11-3; j_gene: TRBJ2-2; abundance: few; CDR3nt: TGTGCCAGCAGCTTAATCGAAGGGACCGGGGAGCTGTTTTTT; CDR3aa: CASSLIEGTGELFF
d_gene: TRBD1; v_gene: TRBV27; j_gene: TRBJ2-1; abundance: .; CDR3nt: TGTGCCAGCAGTCCCCGACAGGGCTTGTACAGTGAGCAGTTCTTC; CDR3aa: CASSPRQGLYSEQFF
d_gene: .; v_gene: TRBV4-2; j_gene: TRBJ1-4; abundance: .; CDR3nt: TGTGCCAGCAGCCCCAACAGGGATACGAATGAAAAACTGTTTTTT; CDR3aa: CASSPNRDTNEKLFF
d_gene: .; v_gene: TRBV28; j_gene: TRBJ2-5; abundance: .; CDR3nt: TGTGCCAGCAGTTTACTAACGACCCGGGTGACCAAGTACTTC; CDR3aa: CASSLLTTRVTKYF
d_gene: TRBD2; v_gene: TRBV6-6; j_gene: TRBJ2-7; abundance: few; CDR3nt: TGTGCCAGCAGTTACGGCGGGAGAAACGAGCAGTACTTC; CDR3aa: CASSYGGRNEQYF